What follows is one TCR beta chain and its context. A second PCR, run for about 7 to 11 cycles, used a sample-barcoded 5' primer plus a J-beta primer mix. In TCRdb, the 5' RACE reads were re-called with MiXCR into one record per CDR3 protein. The repertoire has about 720,000 distinct CDR3 sequences, 20% to 25% of them found once; the top ten carry approximately 4%. The sample is drawn from a study of blood T cells in healthy people across ages. The same data also went into a second study, on T cells of mothers and their children.

Sequencing input: blood. The sequence derives from a boy aged 5 to 17 in good health.

DNA for the CDR3: TGTGCCAGCAGTTACCCAGAACGTGAAGCTTTCTTT. Encoded protein: CASSYPEREAFF. V and J are TRBV6-2 or TRBV6-3 and TRBJ1-1; no firm D call. From germline, CDR1 is MNHEY and CDR2 SVGEGT. The CDR3 has 12 amino acids. V was shortened by 2 bases and J by 7 bases, with 8 bases between the two germline ends.